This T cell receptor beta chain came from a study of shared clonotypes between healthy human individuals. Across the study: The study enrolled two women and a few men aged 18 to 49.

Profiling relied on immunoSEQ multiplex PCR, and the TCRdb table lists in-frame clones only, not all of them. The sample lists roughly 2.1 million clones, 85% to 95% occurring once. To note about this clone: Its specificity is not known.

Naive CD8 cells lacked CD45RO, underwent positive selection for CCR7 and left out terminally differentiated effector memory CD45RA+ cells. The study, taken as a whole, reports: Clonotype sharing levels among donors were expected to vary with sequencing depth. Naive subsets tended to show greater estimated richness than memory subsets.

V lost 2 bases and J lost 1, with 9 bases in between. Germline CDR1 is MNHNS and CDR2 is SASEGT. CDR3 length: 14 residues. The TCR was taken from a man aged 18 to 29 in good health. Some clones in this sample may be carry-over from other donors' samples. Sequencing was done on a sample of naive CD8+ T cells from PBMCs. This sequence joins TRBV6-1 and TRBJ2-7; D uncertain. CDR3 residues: CASSERQFSYEQYF. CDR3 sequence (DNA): TGTGCCAGCAGTGAACGGCAGTTTTCCTACGAGCAGTACTTC.